These 7 T cell receptor beta chains originate from one sample sequenced in a study of blood T cells in healthy people across ages. Through a sample-barcoded 5' primer and a J-beta primer mix, a second PCR was run for roughly 7 to 11 cycles. TCRdb re-called the 5' RACE reads through MiXCR, storing one row per CDR3 protein. The sample lists approximately 780,000 distinct CDR3 sequences; roughly 25% were seen once. Another study also made use of these data, one on T cells of mothers and their children.

The source material was blood. These receptors all stem from a boy aged 5-17 years in good health.

This clonotype was seen only a few times. The CDR3 spells CASSNLAGGRETQYF. CDR3 DNA sequence: TGTGCCAGCAGCAACTTAGCGGGAGGTAGAGAGACCCAGTACTTC. This chain uses TRBV6-2 or TRBV6-3 with TRBJ2-5, with TRBD2 identical over 10 bases. Germline lookup yields CDR1 MNHEY and CDR2 SVGEGT. CDR3 length: 15 amino acids. After removal of 6 bases from V and 4 bases from J, the junction contained 8 bases not matched to a gene.

This clonotype has just a few counts. The rearrangement links TRBV28 to TRBJ2-5; TRBD2 matches at 12 bases. CDR1 is MDHEN and CDR2 is SYDVKM in the germline V gene. V shed 5 bases and J 7 bases; nucleotides not matched to a gene: 11. The CDR3 length is 16 residues. The CDR3 bases are TGTGCCAGCAGTGTCGCTCCTAGCGGGGGGGACCTGACCCAGTACTTC. This translates into CASSVAPSGGDLTQYF.

This clonotype was seen more than once but under ten times. The CDR3 is CASSTLAGGSETQYF. CDR3 sequence (DNA): TGTGCCAGCAGCACTCTAGCGGGGGGTTCTGAGACCCAGTACTTC. This chain uses TRBV4-2 with TRBJ2-5, with 11 bases fitting TRBD2. V was pared by 5 bases and J by 5 bases, with 7 bases of the junction left unmatched. Germline V gene sequence: CDR1 LGHNA, CDR2 YNFKEQ. The CDR3 runs to 15 residues.

The sample holds a few counts of this clonotype. This sequence joins TRBV3-1 and TRBJ1-3; the D gene is possibly TRBD1 (5 bases). CDR3 size: 15 residues. Germline CDR1 reads LGHDT; CDR2 reads YNNKEL (reference sequence). V was pared by 5 bases and J by 0 bases, with 11 bases between. CDR3 sequence reads: CASSGRQSSGNTIYF. The CDR3 DNA reads as TGTGCCAGCAGCGGCCGACAGTCCTCTGGAAACACCATATATTTT.

This clonotype was picked up many times. An end of the junction differs from the germline gene, which may be a read error. This chain links TRBV7-8 with TRBJ1-2; D gene unclear. CDR1 and CDR2 from the germline V gene are SGHVS and FQNEAQ. The CDR3 totals 13 residues. The CDR3 sequence is CASSLSGDYGYTF. DNA of the CDR3: TGCGCCAGCAGCTTGAGCGGAGACTATGGCTACACCTTC.

This sequence joins TRBV20-1 and TRBJ2-2; 8 bases agree with TRBD2. Germline V gene lookup returns CDR1 DFQATT and CDR2 SNEGSKA (reference sequence). CDR3 size: 16 residues. J gave up 4 bases and V 0 bases, and 7 bases lay outside the gene matches. The CDR3 nucleotides read TGCAGTGCTAGAGATATGGTAGCGGGGATCACCGGGGAGCTGTTTTTT. The encoded protein is CSARDMVAGITGELFF.

The chain combines TRBV24-1 with TRBJ1-1; 9 nucleotides agree with TRBD1. V was clipped by 12 bases and J by 4 bases; unmatched bases: 5. From germline, CDR1 is KGHDR and CDR2 SFDVKD. This CDR3 contains 12 residues. CDR3 amino acids: CAVQGAGTEAFF. The DNA for the CDR3 is TGTGCCGTACAGGGGGCGGGCACTGAAGCTTTCTTT.